A single count supports the clone carrying this TCR beta chain. The antigen remains unidentified. The source of the sample is a study of CD8 T cells in Susac syndrome. General study findings and limits: As the study acknowledged, the number of individuals who were part of its TCR sequencing and HLA analysis was relatively small.

The CDR3 has 14 amino acids. CDR1 and CDR2 from the germline V gene are MNHEY and SVGAGI. With 4 bases removed from V and 0 bases from J, the gap between germline ends came to 9 bases. It was with random hexamers that about 0.45 to 1 ug RNA was reverse transcribed. MiXCR, run by TCRdb on the immunoSEQ multiplex PCR reads, gives a single entry per CDR3 protein. Among around 140,000 distinct CDR3 sequences, approximately 79% were seen once, and the ten largest hold around 0.51%. The multiple sclerosis control group was made up of treatment-naive patients with stable or active relapsing-remitting disease.

The chain uses TRBV6-5 and TRBJ1-1, with D possibly being TRBD1 (6 bases). The TCR sequence derives from a human donor with multiple sclerosis. Material: CD8+ T cells from PBMCs. CDR3 sequence reads: CASSWQGMNTEAFF. The CDR3 DNA is TGTGCCAGCAGTTGGCAGGGGATGAACACTGAAGCTTTCTTT.